Following are 23 T cell receptor beta chains from one sample sequenced in a study of response to subunit inactivated influenza vaccine. Each CDR3 protein gets one entry after TCRdb re-called the RT-PCR reads with MiXCR. The table records around 580,000 distinct CDR3 sequences, 14% of them present only once. This specimen was PBMCs from blood, taken less than 13 days after vaccination. These receptor sequences come from a man aged 50 to 59 who received an inactivated influenza vaccine.

This clonotype was observed a handful of times. The chain couples TRBV7-8 to TRBJ1-4; 9 positions match TRBD1. V gave up 2 bases and J gave up 7 bases; unmatched junction bases: 5. Looked up from germline, CDR1 is SGHVS and CDR2 is FQNEAQ. CDR3 size: 15 residues. In DNA form, the CDR3 reads TGTGCCAGCAGCTTATTGGGACAGGGCGGTGAAAAACTGTTTTTT. This translates into CASSLLGQGGEKLFF.

This rearrangement joins TRBV5-1 to TRBJ2-7; TRBD1 matches 7 bases. The ends lost 4 bases at V and 6 bases at J; junction bases unmatched: 4. Germline CDR1 is SGHRS and CDR2 is YFSETQ. The CDR3 spans 12 residues. This chain's CDR3 is CASSLTGPEQYF. CDR3 nucleotides: TGCGCCAGCAGCCTGACAGGGCCCGAGCAGTACTTC.

This clonotype was seen a handful of times. This chain links TRBV12-3 or TRBV12-4 with TRBJ2-7; perhaps TRBD1 as D (5 bases). Deletions cut 5 bases from V and 3 bases from J, with 20 bases between. CDR3 length: 16 residues. Written as DNA, the CDR3 is TGTGCCAGCAGTCAGGGAAGAGAGACTGGACGCTACGAGCAGTACTTC. The encoded protein is CASSQGRETGRYEQYF.

The rearrangement uses TRBV9 and TRBJ2-4; a weak D match, TRBD1 (5 bases). The CDR3 extends over 16 amino acids. Trimming cost V 3 bases and J 0 bases, with 13 bases left between them. Germline V gene sequence: CDR1 SGDLS, CDR2 YYNGEE. The CDR3 spells CASSGATDLAKNIQYF. The CDR3 DNA reads TGTGCCAGCAGCGGAGCGACAGATCTAGCCAAAAACATTCAGTACTTC.

The chain recombines TRBV12-3 or TRBV12-4 with TRBJ2-7; no reliable D call. The CDR3 is 14 residues long. The germline V and J ends were trimmed by 10 bases and 0 bases, with 16 bases remaining between them. CDR3 amino acids: CATKPLAVSYEQYF. As DNA, the CDR3 is TGTGCCACCAAGCCCCTGGCGGTCTCCTACGAGCAGTACTTC.

In its sample, this clonotype was seen a few times. This chain uses TRBV7-9 with TRBJ2-1; either TRBD1 or TRBD2 may supply D (5 bases each). The germline gives CDR1 SEHNR, CDR2 FQNEAQ (reference sequence). V gave up 5 bases and J gave up 6 bases, with 17 bases separating them. CDR3 length: 15 residues. The CDR3 loop is CASSNRDLPSNEQFF. The CDR3 nucleotides are TGTGCCAGCAGCAACCGGGACCTACCTTCCAATGAGCAGTTCTTC.

This clonotype was seen a few times. This chain connects TRBV12-3 or TRBV12-4 to TRBJ1-1; unclear D gene. This CDR3 has 13 residues. Trimming removed 3 bases at V and 3 bases at J, with 8 bases between. CDR3 nucleotide sequence: TGTGCCAGCAGTTTCAGGCCGGACACTGAAGCTTTCTTT. Protein product: CASSFRPDTEAFF.

This clonotype was seen only a few times. This sequence joins TRBV20-1 and TRBJ1-6; the match to TRBD1 covers 8 bases. Germline V gives CDR1 DFQATT, CDR2 SNEGSKA (reference sequence). The CDR3 is 16 residues long. The ends lost 5 bases at V and 0 bases at J; junction bases unmatched: 6. The CDR3 coding sequence is TGCAGTGCTTTTTCAGGGGGCGGCTCCTATAATTCACCCCTCCACTTT. Translating it yields CSAFSGGGSYNSPLHF.

The V gene is TRBV6-1, the J gene TRBJ2-7, with 8 bases lining up with TRBD1. CDR1 and CDR2 from the germline V gene are MNHNS and SASEGT. V trimming: 5 bases; J trimming: 3 bases; junction bases outside the gene matches: 6. This CDR3 comprises 14 residues. CDR3 protein: CASSRTGKNYEQYF. The CDR3 coding sequence is TGTGCCAGCAGTCGGACAGGGAAGAACTACGAGCAGTACTTC.

This chain links TRBV20-1 with TRBJ2-5; 14 bases fit TRBD2. The CDR3 is 17 amino acids. In germline, CDR1 is DFQATT, CDR2 SNEGSKA (reference sequence). V lost 4 bases, J lost 5 bases, and 12 bases stayed unmatched. The DNA for the CDR3 is TGCAGTGCTATCAGCCTGGGACTAGCGGGAGTGGGGGAGACCCAGTACTTC. Amino acids: CSAISLGLAGVGETQYF.

This clonotype was recorded a few times. V is TRBV7-2 and J is TRBJ2-2; D not certain. Trimming left V 1 base short and J 7 bases short, with 16 bases between. The CDR3 totals 16 residues. Germline V gene data show CDR1 as SGHTA and CDR2 as FQGNSA. The CDR3 DNA reads as TGTGCCAGCAGCTTAGGTCTAGGGTCCTATTACGGGGAGCTGTTTTTT. This translates into CASSLGLGSYYGELFF.

This clonotype was counted only a few times. This chain's CDR3 is CASSLLGTVGEQYF. CDR3 in DNA: TGTGCCAGCAGCTTACTGGGGACAGTCGGGGAGCAGTACTTC. V usage is TRBV7-9 and J usage is TRBJ2-7; 7 nucleotides match TRBD1. The CDR3 loop spans 14 amino acids. CDR1 SEHNR and CDR2 FQNEAQ come from the germline V gene (reference sequence). The J segment lost 7 bases and the V segment lost 2 bases, leaving 8 bases of the junction unmatched.

This clonotype was observed a few times. This chain joins TRBV7-8 and TRBJ2-1; TRBD2 aligns across 9 bases. The CDR3 is 19 residues long. Trimming at V came to 8 bases and at J to 9 bases, leaving 26 bases not matched to a gene. Germline loops: CDR1 SGHVS, CDR2 FQNEAQ. In DNA, the CDR3 is TGTGCCAGCGGGAGCTTAGTGTGGGGCCTAGCGGGGAAAAGTGGTGAGCAGTTCTTC. This codes for CASGSLVWGLAGKSGEQFF.

This clonotype was observed a handful of times. This chain links TRBV4-3 with TRBJ1-2; possibly TRBD1 for D (6 bases). The CDR3 sequence is 19 residues long. Per germline, CDR1 LGHNA and CDR2 YSLEER. Trimming shortened V by 0 bases and J by 7 bases, and 27 bases separated the two germline ends. The CDR3 loop reads CASSQDPWSLTAGAGGYTF. The CDR3 bases are TGCGCCAGCAGCCAAGATCCATGGTCCTTAACGGCAGGGGCCGGTGGCTACACCTTC.

This clonotype was seen repeatedly, ten times or more. At one boundary the junction diverges from the germline segment, which might be a read error. This sequence joins TRBV5-1 and TRBJ2-5; either TRBD1 or TRBD2 may fit D (5 bases each). Germline CDR1 SGHRS, CDR2 YFSETQ. CDR3 size: 13 residues. The CDR3 is CASSFPGRETQYF. CDR3 in DNA: TGTGCCAGCAGTTTCCCGGGACGCGAGACCCAGTACTTC.

The chain carries TRBV4-1 and TRBJ1-1; D remains ambiguous. The germline gives CDR1 MGHRA, CDR2 YSYEKL. Between the trimmed V and J ends, which lost 4 bases and 1 base, there was a span of 10 bases. The CDR3 length is 14 residues. In DNA form, the CDR3 reads TGCGCCAGCAGCCGAGTGAAGGGGAACACTGAAGCTTTCTTT. It codes for CASSRVKGNTEAFF.

This clonotype was counted a few times. The chain is built from TRBV6-1 and TRBJ1-2; the D is unclear. This CDR3 has 14 residues. V was cut by 7 bases and J by 1 base, with 13 bases left in between. CDR1 MNHNS and CDR2 SASEGT come from the germline V gene. The CDR3 sequence: CASTRVGFNYGYTF. The CDR3 DNA follows: TGTGCCAGCACCCGCGTCGGATTTAACTATGGCTACACCTTC.

The chain joins TRBV29-1 to TRBJ1-1, with D possibly matching TRBD1 (5 bases). Per germline, CDR1 SQVTM and CDR2 ANQGSEA. The CDR3 covers 13 residues. The V end was cut by 7 bases, the J end by 6 bases, with 18 bases between. CDR3 nucleotides: TGCAGCGCCGTGCCAGGGCGCCGGGCTGAAGCTTTCTTT. This codes for CSAVPGRRAEAFF.

The chain uses TRBV6-2 or TRBV6-3 and TRBJ2-1, with 9 bases fitting TRBD2. The CDR3 consists of 17 residues. V was clipped by 5 bases and J by 5 bases; unmatched bases: 13. CDR1 is MNHEY and CDR2 is SVGEGT in the germline V gene. In DNA form, the CDR3 reads TGTGCCAGCAGTACCCTCCTAGCGGGACCCACCCACAATGAGCAGTTCTTC. Protein sequence: CASSTLLAGPTHNEQFF.

The chain couples TRBV19 to TRBJ2-1, with TRBD2 identical over 12 bases. This CDR3 is 15 amino acids long. The germline gives CDR1 LNHDA, CDR2 SQIVND (reference sequence). V trimming: 3 bases; J trimming: 7 bases; junction bases outside the gene matches: 4. In DNA form, the CDR3 reads TGTGCCAGTAGTATTGGACTAGCGGGATTTAATGAGCAGTTCTTC. Amino acids: CASSIGLAGFNEQFF. The full variable domain, completed using reference TRBV19 and TRBJ2-1, is DGGITQSPKYLFRKEGQNVTLSCEQNLNHDAMYWYRQDPGQGLRLIYYSQIVNDFQKGDIAEGYSVSREKKESFPLTVTSAQKNPTAFYLCASSIGLAGFNEQFFGPGTRLTVL.

The chain has TRBV12-3 or TRBV12-4 and TRBJ1-2; 7 bases align to TRBD1. The CDR3 consists of 13 residues. V shed 7 bases and J 9 bases; nucleotides not matched to a gene: 11. The CDR3 loop is CASTPGQPMRYTF. CDR3 sequence (DNA): TGTGCCAGCACCCCGGGACAGCCTATGCGCTACACCTTC.

This clonotype was counted between two and nine times. The chain carries TRBV20-1 and TRBJ2-1; D is perhaps TRBD2 (6 bases). V dropped 3 bases and J dropped 9 bases, with 18 bases sitting between them. Germline CDR1 DFQATT, CDR2 SNEGSKA (reference sequence). The CDR3 contains 14 residues. Written as DNA, the CDR3 is TGCAGTGCTAGCCGGGACTTCCTACAATCTGAGCAGTTCTTC. It yields the protein CSASRDFLQSEQFF.

The gene calls are TRBV6-2 or TRBV6-3 and TRBJ1-4; D unresolved. The CDR3 loop spans 13 amino acids. Germline V gene data show CDR1 as MNHEY and CDR2 as SVGEGT. Trimming cost V 6 bases and J 8 bases, with 13 bases left between them. The CDR3: CASRRTEAEKLFF. The CDR3 DNA follows: TGTGCCAGCAGGAGGACCGAGGCGGAAAAACTGTTTTTT.